Listed below are T cell receptor beta chains from one sample, sequenced in a study of blood T cell repertoires in COVID-19. Profiled with immunoSEQ multiplex PCR; TCRdb holds only in-frame clones, not every one. The sample contains more than 55,000 clones, around 88% of which appear only once. Sequencing was carried out using peripheral blood. These receptors originate from a woman aged 65 to 85 with acute or convalescent COVID-19. Both conserved end residues are part of each CDR3. The order of the fields is clone size, D gene, J gene, V gene, CDR3 protein, CDR3 DNA. The D gene is left open where the match is weak. Expanded clones are given a class, and other clones once, few, many or no size at all.

>-|-|TRBJ1-2|TRBV2
CASSLGGEGYTF
TGTGCCAGCAGTTTGGGGGGTGAGGGCTACACCTTC
>few|TRBD2|TRBJ2-7|TRBV7-9
CASSSVSSGRDEQYF
TGTGCCAGCAGTTCCGTTTCTAGCGGGAGAGACGAGCAGTACTTC
>-|-|TRBJ1-4|TRBV18
CASSSRDSALSNEKLFF
TGTGCCAGCTCATCTCGGGACTCCGCGTTGAGTAATGAAAAACTGTTTTTT
>-|-|TRBJ1-4|TRBV5-1
CASSPGDRQNEKLFF
TGCGCCAGCAGCCCCGGCGACAGGCAGAATGAAAAACTGTTTTTT
>-|TRBD1|TRBJ1-5|TRBV2
CASTAGDSNNQPQHF
TGTGCCAGCACCGCAGGGGACAGTAATAATCAGCCCCAGCATTTT
>-|-|TRBJ2-7|TRBV5-1
CASSPGGSSYEQYF
TGCGCCAGCAGCCCAGGGGGGAGCTCCTACGAGCAGTACTTC
>-|TRBD2|TRBJ2-1|TRBV5-1
CASSSRLAGLYNEQFF
TGCGCCAGCAGCTCCAGACTAGCGGGGCTCTACAATGAGCAGTTCTTC
>-|-|TRBJ1-5|TRBV6-6
CASTNTRNQPQHF
TGTGCCAGCACCAACACCCGCAATCAGCCCCAGCATTTT
>-|TRBD2|TRBJ2-3|TRBV4-2
CASSQEVQRELTDTQYF
TGTGCCAGCAGCCAAGAGGTGCAGCGGGAGTTAACAGATACGCAGTATTTT
>-|TRBD1|TRBJ1-1|TRBV4-3
CASSQEQGANTEAFF
TGCGCCAGCAGCCAAGAACAGGGGGCGAACACTGAAGCTTTCTTT
>-|TRBD1|TRBJ2-6|TRBV3-1/TRBV3-2
CASSRNQQGALGANVLTF
TGTGCCAGCAGCCGCAACCAACAGGGGGCTCTGGGGGCCAACGTCCTGACTTTC
>-|TRBD2|TRBJ2-2|TRBV27
CASSSAGFANTGELFF
TGTGCCAGCAGTTCAGCGGGATTCGCGAACACCGGGGAGCTGTTTTTT
>-|-|TRBJ2-5|TRBV19
CASSLILFKETQYF
TGTGCCAGTAGTCTAATCCTCTTTAAAGAGACCCAGTACTTC
>-|-|TRBJ1-5|TRBV4-1
CASSQVVGLQPQHF
TGCGCCAGCAGCCAAGTAGTGGGGCTTCAGCCCCAGCATTTT
>-|TRBD1|TRBJ1-2|TRBV5-1
CASSGQGSGYGYTF
TGCGCCAGCAGCGGACAGGGGAGTGGCTATGGCTACACCTTC
>once|TRBD1|TRBJ2-1|TRBV24-1
CATSRTGEQFF
TGTGCCACCAGCCGGACAGGGGAGCAGTTCTTC
>few|-|TRBJ1-2|TRBV7-9
CASSLTANYGYTF
TGTGCCAGCAGCCTCACAGCCAACTATGGCTACACCTTC
>-|TRBD2|TRBJ2-1|TRBV9
CASSASAGGIYNEQFF
TGTGCCAGCAGCGCCTCAGCGGGAGGGATCTACAATGAGCAGTTCTTC
>-|-|TRBJ2-6|TRBV5-4
CASSPPGDPSGANVLTF
TGTGCCAGCAGCCCCCCAGGGGACCCCTCTGGGGCCAACGTCCTGACTTTC
>-|-|TRBJ1-1|TRBV6-5
CASSQKADTEAFF
TGTGCCAGCAGTCAAAAAGCGGACACTGAAGCTTTCTTT
>-|TRBD2|TRBJ2-3|TRBV29-1
CSVGGGASFTDTQYF
TGCAGCGTTGGGGGAGGGGCCTCCTTCACAGATACGCAGTATTTT
>-|TRBD1|TRBJ2-1|TRBV5-4
CASSPGGAGINEQFF
TGTGCCAGCAGCCCAGGGGGCGCCGGGATTAATGAGCAGTTCTTC
>-|TRBD2|TRBJ2-7|TRBV6-2/TRBV6-3
CASSYGTSGRAYEQYF
TGTGCCAGCAGTTACGGGACTAGCGGGAGGGCCTACGAGCAGTACTTC
>-|TRBD1|TRBJ2-1|TRBV19
CASSLGTGWGEQFF
TGTGCCAGTAGTCTCGGGACAGGTTGGGGAGAGCAGTTCTTC
>-|TRBD2|TRBJ2-7|TRBV7-3
CASSFQGGGYEQYF
TGTGCCAGCAGCTTTCAGGGCGGGGGCTACGAGCAGTACTTC
>-|TRBD1|TRBJ1-1|TRBV11-2
CASSLEGGLTEAFF
TGTGCCAGCAGCTTAGAAGGGGGCCTCACTGAAGCTTTCTTT
>once|-|TRBJ1-1|TRBV11-3
CASSRVGLVNTEAFF
TGTGCCAGCAGTCGGGTTGGGTTGGTCAACACTGAAGCTTTCTTT
>-|-|TRBJ2-1|TRBV21-1
CASSLRLAGGYNEQFF
TGTGCCAGCAGCCTCCGGCTAGCGGGGGGCTACAATGAGCAGTTCTTC
>-|TRBD1|TRBJ2-5|TRBV6-5
CASSYSGRGQLETQYF
TGTGCCAGCAGTTACTCGGGCAGGGGGCAGCTAGAGACCCAGTACTTC
>-|-|TRBJ1-2|TRBV19
CASSWAGFGYTF
TGTGCCAGTAGTTGGGCAGGGTTCGGCTACACCTTC
>once|-|TRBJ2-7|TRBV7-9
CASSSLQGRPYEQYF
TGTGCCAGCAGCTCCCTACAGGGACGACCCTACGAGCAGTACTTC
>-|-|TRBJ2-1|TRBV27
CASSPLPFNEQFF
TGTGCCAGCAGCCCCCTTCCCTTCAATGAGCAGTTCTTC
>-|TRBD1|TRBJ1-2|TRBV7-9
CASSSGQLEGYTF
TGTGCCAGCAGCTCGGGACAGTTGGAAGGCTACACCTTC
>-|TRBD1|TRBJ2-5|TRBV19
CASSKTGLAETQYF
TGTGCCAGTAGTAAGACAGGGTTGGCAGAGACCCAGTACTTC
>-|-|TRBJ2-7|TRBV2
CASSEIPAGSYEQYF
TGTGCCAGCAGTGAAATCCCGGCGGGGTCCTACGAGCAGTACTTC
>-|-|TRBJ1-1|TRBV30
CAWSTGYTEAFF
TGTGCCTGGTCAACGGGTTACACTGAAGCTTTCTTT